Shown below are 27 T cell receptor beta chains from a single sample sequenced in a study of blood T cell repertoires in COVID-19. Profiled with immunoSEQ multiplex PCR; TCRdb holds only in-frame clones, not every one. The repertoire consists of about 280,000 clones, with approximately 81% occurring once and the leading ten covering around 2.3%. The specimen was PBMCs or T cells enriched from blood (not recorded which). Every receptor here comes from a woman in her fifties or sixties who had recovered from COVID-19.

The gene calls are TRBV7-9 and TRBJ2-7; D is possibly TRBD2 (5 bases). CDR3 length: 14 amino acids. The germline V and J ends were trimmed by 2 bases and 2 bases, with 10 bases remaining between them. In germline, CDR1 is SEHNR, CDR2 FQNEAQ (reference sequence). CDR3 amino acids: CASSLRGSTYEQYF. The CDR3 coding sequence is TGTGCCAGCAGCTTACGGGGAAGCACCTACGAGCAGTACTTC.

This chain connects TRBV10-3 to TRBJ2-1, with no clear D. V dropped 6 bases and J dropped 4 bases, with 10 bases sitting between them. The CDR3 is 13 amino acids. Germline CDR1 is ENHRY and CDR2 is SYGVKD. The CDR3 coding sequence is TGTGCCATCAGGGGCATCCTATACAATGAGCAGTTCTTC. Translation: CAIRGILYNEQFF.

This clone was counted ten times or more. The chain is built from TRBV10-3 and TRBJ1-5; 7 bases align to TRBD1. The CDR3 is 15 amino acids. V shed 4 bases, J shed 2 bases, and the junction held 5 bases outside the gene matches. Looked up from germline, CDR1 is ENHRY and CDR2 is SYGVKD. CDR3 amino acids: CAISVDQGGNQPQHF. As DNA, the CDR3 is TGTGCCATCAGTGTCGACCAGGGGGGCAATCAGCCCCAGCATTTT.

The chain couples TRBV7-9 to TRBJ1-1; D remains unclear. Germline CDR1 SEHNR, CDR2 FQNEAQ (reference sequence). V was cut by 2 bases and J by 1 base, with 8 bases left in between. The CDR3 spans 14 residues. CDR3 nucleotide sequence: TGTGCCAGCAGCTTAAGGGAGGGGAACACTGAAGCTTTCTTT. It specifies CASSLREGNTEAFF.

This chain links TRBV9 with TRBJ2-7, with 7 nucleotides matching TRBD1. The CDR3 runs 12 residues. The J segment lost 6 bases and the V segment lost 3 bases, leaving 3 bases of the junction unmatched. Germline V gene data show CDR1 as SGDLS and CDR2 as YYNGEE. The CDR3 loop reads CASSGQGSEQYF. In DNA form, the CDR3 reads TGTGCCAGCAGCGGACAGGGTAGCGAGCAGTACTTC. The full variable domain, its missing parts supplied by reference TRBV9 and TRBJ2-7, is DSGVTQTPKHLITATGQRVTLRCSPRSGDLSVYWYQQSLDQGLQFLIQYYNGEERAKGNILERFSAQQFPDLHSELNLSSLELGDSALYFCASSGQGSEQYFGPGTRLTVT.

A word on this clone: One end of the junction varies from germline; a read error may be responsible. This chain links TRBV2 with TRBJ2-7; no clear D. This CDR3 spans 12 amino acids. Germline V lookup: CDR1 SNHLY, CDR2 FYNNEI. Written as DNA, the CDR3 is TGTGCCAGCATTGAACAATCCTACGAGCAGTACTTC. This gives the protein CASIEQSYEQYF.

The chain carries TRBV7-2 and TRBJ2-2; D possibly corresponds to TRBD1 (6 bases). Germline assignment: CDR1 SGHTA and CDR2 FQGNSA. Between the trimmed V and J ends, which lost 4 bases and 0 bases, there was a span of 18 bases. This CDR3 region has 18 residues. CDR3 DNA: TGTGCCAGCAGCTCCGGGTATTTAGGGACACCGAACACCGGGGAGCTGTTTTTT. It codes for CASSSGYLGTPNTGELFF. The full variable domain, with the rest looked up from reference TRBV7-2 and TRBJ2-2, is GAGVSQSPSNKVTEKGKDVELRCDPISGHTALYWYRQSLGQGLEFLIYFQGNSAPDKSGLPSDRFSAERTGGSVSTLTIQRTQQEDSAVYLCASSSGYLGTPNTGELFFGEGSRLTVL.

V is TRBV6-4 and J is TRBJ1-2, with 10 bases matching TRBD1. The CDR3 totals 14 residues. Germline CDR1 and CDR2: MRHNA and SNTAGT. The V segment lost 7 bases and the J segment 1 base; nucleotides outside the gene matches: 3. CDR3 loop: CASIGTGDNYGYTF. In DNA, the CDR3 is TGTGCCAGCATTGGGACAGGGGATAACTATGGCTACACCTTC.

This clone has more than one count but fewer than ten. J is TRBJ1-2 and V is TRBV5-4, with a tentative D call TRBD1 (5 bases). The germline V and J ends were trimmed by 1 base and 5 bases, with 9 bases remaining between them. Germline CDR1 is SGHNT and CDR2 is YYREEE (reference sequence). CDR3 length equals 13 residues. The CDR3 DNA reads TGTGCCAGCAGCTTGTGGTCAGGGTATGGCTACACCTTC. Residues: CASSLWSGYGYTF.

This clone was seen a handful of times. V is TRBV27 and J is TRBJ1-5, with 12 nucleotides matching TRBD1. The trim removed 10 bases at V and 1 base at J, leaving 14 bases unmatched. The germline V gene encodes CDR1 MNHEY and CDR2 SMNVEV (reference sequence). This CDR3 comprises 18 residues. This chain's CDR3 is CATALWGTGGTSNQPQHF. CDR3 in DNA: TGTGCCACAGCACTCTGGGGGACAGGGGGCACGAGCAATCAGCCCCAGCATTTT.

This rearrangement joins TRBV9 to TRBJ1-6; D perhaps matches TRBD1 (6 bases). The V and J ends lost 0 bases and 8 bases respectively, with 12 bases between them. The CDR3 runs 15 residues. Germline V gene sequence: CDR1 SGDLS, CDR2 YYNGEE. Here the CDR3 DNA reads TGTGCCAGCAGCGTAGACCCCTCAGGGGATTCACCCCTCCACTTT. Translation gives CASSVDPSGDSPLHF.

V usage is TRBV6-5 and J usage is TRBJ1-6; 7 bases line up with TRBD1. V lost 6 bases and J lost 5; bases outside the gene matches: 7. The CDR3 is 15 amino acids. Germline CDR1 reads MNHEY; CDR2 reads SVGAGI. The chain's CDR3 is CASRDRDRHNSPLHF. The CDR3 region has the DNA TGTGCCAGCAGGGACCGGGACAGACATAATTCACCCCTCCACTTT.

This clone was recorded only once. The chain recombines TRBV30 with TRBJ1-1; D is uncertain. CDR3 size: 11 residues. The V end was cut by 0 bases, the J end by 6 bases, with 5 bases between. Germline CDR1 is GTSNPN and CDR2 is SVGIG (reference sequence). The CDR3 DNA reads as TGTGCCTGGAGTGTCCTAGCTGAAGCTTTCTTT. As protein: CAWSVLAEAFF.

CDR3 in amino acids: CAWSVGQARQALHF. As DNA, the CDR3 is TGTGCCTGGAGTGTTGGACAGGCGAGACAGGCCCTCCACTTT. The chain employs TRBV30 and TRBJ1-6; 7 bases agree with TRBD1. In germline, CDR1 is GTSNPN, CDR2 SVGIG (reference sequence). V lost 0 bases, J lost 14 bases, and 10 bases stayed unmatched. This CDR3 contains 14 residues.

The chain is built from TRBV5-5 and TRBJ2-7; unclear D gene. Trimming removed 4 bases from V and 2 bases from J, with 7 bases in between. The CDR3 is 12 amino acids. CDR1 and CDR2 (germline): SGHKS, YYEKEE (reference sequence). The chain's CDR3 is CASSQNTYEQYF. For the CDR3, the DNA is TGTGCCAGCAGCCAGAATACCTACGAGCAGTACTTC.

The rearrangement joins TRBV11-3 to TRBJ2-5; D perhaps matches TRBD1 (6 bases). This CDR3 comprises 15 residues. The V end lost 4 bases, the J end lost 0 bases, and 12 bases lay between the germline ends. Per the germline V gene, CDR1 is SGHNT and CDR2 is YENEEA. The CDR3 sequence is CASSSGVMDQETQYF. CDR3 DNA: TGTGCCAGCAGCTCAGGGGTCATGGACCAAGAGACCCAGTACTTC.

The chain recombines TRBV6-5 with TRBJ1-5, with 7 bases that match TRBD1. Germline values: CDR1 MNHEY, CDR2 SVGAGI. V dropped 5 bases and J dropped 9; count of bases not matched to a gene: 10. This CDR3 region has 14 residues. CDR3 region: CASSSRQGPGPQHF. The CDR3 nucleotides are TGTGCCAGCAGTAGCCGACAGGGCCCGGGGCCCCAGCATTTT.

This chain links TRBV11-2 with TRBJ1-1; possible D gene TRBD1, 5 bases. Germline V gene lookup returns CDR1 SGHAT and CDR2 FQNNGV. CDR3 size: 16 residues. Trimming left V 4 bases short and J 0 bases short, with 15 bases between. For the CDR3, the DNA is TGTGCCAGCAGCTCACTAGCGGGGACCGTGAACACTGAAGCTTTCTTT. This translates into CASSSLAGTVNTEAFF.

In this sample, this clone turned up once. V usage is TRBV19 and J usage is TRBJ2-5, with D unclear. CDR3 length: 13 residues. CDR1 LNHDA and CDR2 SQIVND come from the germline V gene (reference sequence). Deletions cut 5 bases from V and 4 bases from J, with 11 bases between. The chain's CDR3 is CASSGQTRETQYF. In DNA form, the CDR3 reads TGTGCCAGTAGTGGGCAAACGAGAGAGACCCAGTACTTC.

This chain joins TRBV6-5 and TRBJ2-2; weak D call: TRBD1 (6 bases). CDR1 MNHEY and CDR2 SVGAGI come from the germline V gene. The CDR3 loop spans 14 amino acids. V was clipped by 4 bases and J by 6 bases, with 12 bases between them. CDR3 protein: CASSFDQGSGELFF. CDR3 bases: TGTGCCAGCAGTTTCGATCAGGGGTCCGGGGAGCTGTTTTTT.

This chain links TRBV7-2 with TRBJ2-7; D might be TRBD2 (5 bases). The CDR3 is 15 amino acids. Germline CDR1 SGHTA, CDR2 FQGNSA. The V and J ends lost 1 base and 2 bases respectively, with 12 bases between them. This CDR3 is CASSLGLASTYEQYF. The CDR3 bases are TGTGCCAGCAGCTTAGGGCTAGCAAGCACCTACGAGCAGTACTTC.

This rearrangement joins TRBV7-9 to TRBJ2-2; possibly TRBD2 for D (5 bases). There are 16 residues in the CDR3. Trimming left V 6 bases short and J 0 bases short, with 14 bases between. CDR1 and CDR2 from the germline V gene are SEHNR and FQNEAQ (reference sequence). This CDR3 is CASRPGTGSNTGELFF. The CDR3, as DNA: TGTGCCAGCAGACCGGGAACGGGTTCGAACACCGGGGAGCTGTTTTTT.

The CDR3 sequence: CATSPQRYYEQYF. The DNA for the CDR3 is TGTGCCACTTCCCCGCAGCGGTACTACGAGCAGTACTTC. This chain joins TRBV27 and TRBJ2-7, with a tentative D call TRBD2 (5 bases). The CDR3 totals 13 residues. Looked up from germline, CDR1 is MNHEY and CDR2 is SMNVEV (reference sequence). The V gene lost 10 bases and the J gene lost 3 bases, with 16 bases spanning the gap.

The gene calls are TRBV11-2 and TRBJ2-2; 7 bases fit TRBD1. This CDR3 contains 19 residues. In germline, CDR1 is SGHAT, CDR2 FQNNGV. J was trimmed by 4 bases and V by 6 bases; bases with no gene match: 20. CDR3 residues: CASRLLGGQHARLTGELFF. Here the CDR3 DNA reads TGTGCCAGCAGACTACTAGGGGGACAGCACGCCCGACTCACCGGGGAGCTGTTTTTT.

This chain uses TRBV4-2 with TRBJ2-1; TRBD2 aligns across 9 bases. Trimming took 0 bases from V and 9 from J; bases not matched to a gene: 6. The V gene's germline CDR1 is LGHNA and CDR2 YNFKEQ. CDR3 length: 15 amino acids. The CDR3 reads CASSQEVLAGPEQFF. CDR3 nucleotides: TGTGCCAGCAGCCAAGAGGTACTAGCGGGCCCTGAGCAGTTCTTC.

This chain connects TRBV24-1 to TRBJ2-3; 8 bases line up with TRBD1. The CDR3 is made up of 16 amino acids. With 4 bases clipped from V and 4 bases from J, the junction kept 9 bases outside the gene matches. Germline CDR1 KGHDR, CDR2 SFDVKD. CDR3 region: CATSETGQGGPDTQYF. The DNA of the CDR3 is TGTGCCACCAGTGAAACAGGACAGGGTGGCCCAGATACGCAGTATTTT.

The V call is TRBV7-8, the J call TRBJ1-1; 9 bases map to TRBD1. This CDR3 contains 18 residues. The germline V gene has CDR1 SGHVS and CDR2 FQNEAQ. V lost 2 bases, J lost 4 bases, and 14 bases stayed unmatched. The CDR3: CASSLNGRGQGGITEAFF. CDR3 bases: TGTGCCAGCAGCTTAAACGGTAGGGGACAGGGAGGGATCACTGAAGCTTTCTTT.